The clone carrying this TCR beta chain was seen ten or more times. The data were taken from a study of blood T cell repertoires in COVID-19. Study-wide background: Collection of acute and convalescent COVID-19 samples took place in the United States, Italy and Spain.

V lost 6 bases, J lost 0 bases, and 3 bases stayed unmatched. Germline lookup yields CDR1 SNHLY and CDR2 FYNNEI. CDR3 length equals 14 residues. The repertoire was sequenced with immunoSEQ multiplex PCR; TCRdb's copy has only in-frame clones and lacks some. The repertoire holds around 280,000 clones, with around 87% as singletons. Living in roughly 25 US areas, the participants were between roughly 18 and 89 years of age. The sample consisted of PBMCs or T cells enriched from blood (not recorded which). The V call is TRBV2, the J call TRBJ1-1; 8 bases match TRBD1. This clonotype was obtained from a woman aged 18-29 years with acute COVID-19. The CDR3 bases are TGTGCCAGCAGCCCGGACAGGGTGAACACTGAAGCTTTCTTT. It yields the protein CASSPDRVNTEAFF.